The 16 T cell receptor beta chains presented below share a single source sample, sequenced in a study of T cells after yellow fever vaccination. MiXCR was run by TCRdb on the 5' RACE reads, yielding one entry per CDR3 protein. Among about 220,000 distinct CDR3 sequences listed, 3% to 3.5% were seen once. Here the sequenced sample was CD4+ T cells sorted from PBMCs, taken 10 days after the yellow fever booster vaccination. These receptors were obtained from a man aged 18 to 29 who received the YFV17D yellow fever vaccine.

This clonotype was counted a few times. Here the CDR3 reads CASREGQGIASPLHF. DNA of the CDR3: TGTGCCAGCAGGGAGGGACAGGGAATAGCATCACCCCTCCACTTT. V usage is TRBV6-1 and J usage is TRBJ1-6, with TRBD1 matching over 9 bases. The germline V gene has CDR1 MNHNS and CDR2 SASEGT. This CDR3 has 15 amino acids. Trimming took 6 bases from V and 10 from J; bases not matched to a gene: 10.

This clonotype turned up a few times. The chain recombines TRBV12-3 or TRBV12-4 with TRBJ2-5; the D is unclear. The CDR3 consists of 15 residues. V lost 5 bases and J 5 bases, leaving 18 bases between the germline ends. The chain's CDR3 is CASSTSLDRGETQYF. In DNA form, the CDR3 reads TGTGCCAGCAGTACCTCCCTGGACCGCGGTGAGACCCAGTACTTC.

In this sample, this clonotype turned up many times. The chain joins TRBV4-2 to TRBJ1-3; D is unclear. The CDR3 has 18 amino acids. The V end was cut by 1 base, the J end by 0 bases, with 16 bases between. CDR1 and CDR2 from the germline V gene are LGHNA and YNFKEQ. This CDR3 reads CASSQGVGIAISGNTIYF. The CDR3 region has the DNA TGTGCCAGCAGCCAAGGAGTGGGTATAGCGATCTCTGGAAACACCATATATTTT.

This clonotype was seen more than once but under ten times. The chain recombines TRBV18 with TRBJ2-5; 9 bases are shared with TRBD2. The CDR3 length is 16 residues. The J segment lost 3 bases and the V segment lost 5 bases, leaving 10 bases of the junction unmatched. Germline CDR1 KGHSH, CDR2 LQKENI. The CDR3 nucleotides read TGTGCCAGCTCATCTTTAGCGGGGGCGACTAAAGAGACCCAGTACTTC. Translation gives CASSSLAGATKETQYF.

This clonotype has only a few counts. The chain recombines TRBV29-1 with TRBJ2-1; D unclear. Looked up from germline, CDR1 is SQVTM and CDR2 is ANQGSEA. The length of the CDR3 is 13 residues. Trimming took off 4 bases at V and 4 bases at J, with 11 bases between the two ends. The chain's CDR3 is CSVVGEKYNEQFF. In DNA form, the CDR3 reads TGCAGCGTTGTGGGCGAAAAGTACAATGAGCAGTTCTTC.

To note about this clonotype: Its ends do not fully match the called genes, so a read error is possible. This chain links TRBV12-3 or TRBV12-4 with TRBJ2-6, with D possibly being TRBD2 (6 bases). The CDR3 loop spans 13 amino acids. The CDR3 sequence is CASSVGGAYVLTF. For the CDR3, the DNA is TGTGCCAGCAGTGTCGGAGGGGCCTACGTCCTGACTTTC.

The J gene is TRBJ2-5, the V gene TRBV12-3 or TRBV12-4; 8 bases are shared with TRBD2. The CDR3 is 13 amino acids. The V and J ends lost 6 bases and 7 bases, in that order; junction bases with no gene match: 7. The CDR3 loop is CASSLLAAVTQYF. The CDR3 DNA is TGTGCCAGCAGCCTACTAGCGGCCGTGACCCAGTACTTC.

This clonotype was seen repeatedly, ten times or more. V gene TRBV7-2 combines with J gene TRBJ1-2; weak D call: TRBD1 (5 bases). The CDR3 length is 13 residues. V was clipped by 6 bases and J by 2 bases, with 10 bases between them. Germline values: CDR1 SGHTA, CDR2 FQGNSA. CDR3 residues: CASRRQMNYGYTF. In DNA, the CDR3 is TGTGCCAGCAGGCGACAGATGAACTATGGCTACACCTTC.

With respect to this clonotype: A much larger clone sits a single nucleotide away, making a read error possible. In DNA form, the CDR3 reads TGTGCCAGCAGCCCGGACGGCTACACTGAGCAGTTCTTC. This translates into CASSPDGYTEQFF. The V and J genes are TRBV7-7 and TRBJ2-1, with no clear D. In germline, CDR1 is SSHAT, CDR2 FNYEAQ (reference sequence). This CDR3 contains 13 residues. The full variable domain, with the rest looked up from reference TRBV7-7 and TRBJ2-1, is GAGVSQSPRYKVTKRGQDVTLRCDPISSHATLYWYQQALGQGPEFLTYFNYEAQPDKSGLPSDRFSAERPEGSISTLTIQRTEQRDSAMYRCASSPDGYTEQFFGPGTRLTVL.

Ten or more counts support this clonotype. The rearrangement uses TRBV5-6 and TRBJ1-1, with D perhaps TRBD1 (5 bases). Trimming took off 0 bases at V and 4 bases at J, with 16 bases between the two ends. The CDR3 has 16 residues. Looked up from germline, CDR1 is SGHDT and CDR2 is YYEEEE. The CDR3 DNA is TGTGCCAGCAGCTTGGGGCAGGGCGGGTTGCGCACTGAAGCTTTCTTT. As protein: CASSLGQGGLRTEAFF.

This clonotype occurred a few times. The chain employs TRBV5-1 and TRBJ2-2; 15 bases fit TRBD2. Trimming took 1 base from V and 7 from J; bases not matched to a gene: 8. The germline V gene has CDR1 SGHRS and CDR2 YFSETQ. CDR3 length equals 18 residues. This CDR3 reads CASSLRTSGGARGGELFF. The CDR3 coding sequence is TGCGCCAGCAGCTTGCGGACTAGCGGGGGGGCCCGTGGCGGGGAGCTGTTTTTT.

This clonotype was found once. The chain combines TRBV7-9 with TRBJ2-7, with 10 bases that match TRBD1. The CDR3 totals 14 residues. The J segment lost 5 bases and the V segment lost 3 bases, leaving 4 bases of the junction unmatched. Germline CDR1 SEHNR, CDR2 FQNEAQ (reference sequence). CDR3 protein: CASSFGTGVHEQYF. DNA for the CDR3: TGTGCCAGCAGCTTCGGGACAGGGGTCCACGAGCAGTACTTC.

This clonotype came up many times. This chain links TRBV7-2 with TRBJ2-2, with no clear D. The germline V and J ends were trimmed by 0 bases and 7 bases, with 9 bases remaining between them. This CDR3 spans 14 amino acids. Germline V gene data show CDR1 as SGHTA and CDR2 as FQGNSA. CDR3 residues: CASSLASTNGELFF. The CDR3 nucleotides are TGTGCCAGCAGCTTAGCTTCGACAAACGGGGAGCTGTTTTTT. The full variable domain, rest sourced from reference TRBV7-2 and TRBJ2-2, is GAGVSQSPSNKVTEKGKDVELRCDPISGHTALYWYRQSLGQGLEFLIYFQGNSAPDKSGLPSDRFSAERTGGSVSTLTIQRTQQEDSAVYLCASSLASTNGELFFGEGSRLTVL.

This clonotype was picked up many times. This chain joins TRBV12-3 or TRBV12-4 and TRBJ1-1; 9 positions match TRBD1. Unmatched junction bases numbered 3, after V lost 6 bases and J lost 1 base. The CDR3 consists of 14 residues. CDR3 sequence reads: CASRRTGENTEAFF. CDR3 in DNA: TGTGCCAGCAGACGGACAGGGGAGAACACTGAAGCTTTCTTT.

The CDR3 loop reads CASSLNAAGETQYF. The CDR3 coding sequence is TGCGCCAGCAGCTTAAACGCCGCGGGAGAGACCCAGTACTTC. This chain joins TRBV5-1 and TRBJ2-5, with D possibly TRBD2 on 5 matching bases. The length of the CDR3 is 14 residues. The ends were cut back, 2 bases at V and 4 bases at J, with 12 bases in the middle. Germline V gives CDR1 SGHRS, CDR2 YFSETQ. The whole variable domain, remainder taken from reference TRBV5-1 and TRBJ2-5, is KAGVTQTPRYLIKTRGQQVTLSCSPISGHRSVSWYQQTPGQGLQFLFEYFSETQRNKGNFPGRFSGRQFSNSRSEMNVSTLELGDSALYLCASSLNAAGETQYFGPGTRLLVL.

This clonotype has more than one count but fewer than ten. The chain is built from TRBV20-1 and TRBJ1-1, with D possibly matching TRBD1 (5 bases). CDR3 length: 14 residues. Trimming cost V 2 bases and J 5 bases, with 15 bases left between them. Germline CDR1 reads DFQATT; CDR2 reads SNEGSKA (reference sequence). The CDR3 loop is CSARRPPPGTEAFF. CDR3 nucleotide sequence: TGCAGTGCTAGACGGCCCCCCCCAGGGACTGAAGCTTTCTTT.